This T cell receptor (beta chain) is drawn from a study of blood T cell repertoires in COVID-19. In the authors' methods: Estimation of nucleated cell counts relied on the amplification of reference gene primers. Measured with immunoSEQ multiplex PCR; TCRdb has only the in-frame clones, and not every one. The D gene and trimming were derived from the DNA, and the V and J assignments and clone size from that table. This sample has roughly 290,000 clones, with roughly 90% found just once. Per the germline V gene, CDR1 is MDHEN and CDR2 is SYDVKM. V dropped 7 bases and J dropped 3 bases, with 16 bases sitting between them. This CDR3 contains 15 residues.

The sequence derives from a woman aged 25 to 39 with COVID-19, enrolled during active disease. Sequenced input: peripheral blood. The rearrangement joins TRBV28 to TRBJ1-3, with D tentatively TRBD1 (5 bases). CDR3 coding DNA: TGTGCCAGCACCTTGGGGGGAATGGGTGGAAACACCATATATTTT. Translated: CASTLGGMGGNTIYF.